Included here is one T cell receptor (beta chain) sequence, with context. These data are taken from a study of technical replicates of blood from several donors. V was pared by 5 bases and J by 7 bases, with 15 bases between. This CDR3 contains 14 residues. Germline assignment: CDR1 SGHTA and CDR2 FQGNSA. Sequencing used immunoSEQ multiplex PCR; TCRdb keeps in-frame clones, though not all of them. The sample has 50,000 to 70,000 clones, 70% to 90% seen once. This TCR was recovered from a human donor in good health. Some clones in this sample may be carry-over from other donors' samples. This chain uses TRBV7-2 with TRBJ2-1; TRBD1 might be the D (5 bases). Material for sequencing was PBMCs. The CDR3 DNA reads TGTGCCAGCAGCCTAGGGGCCTCTTGGAATGAGCAGTTCTTC. Translating it yields CASSLGASWNEQFF.